Described below is a single TCR beta chain sequence and its context. Its specificity is unknown. The CDR3 sequence is 17 residues long. The germline V gene has CDR1 LGHNA and CDR2 YSLEER. V shed 5 bases and J 6 bases; nucleotides not matched to a gene: 14. These data come from a study of cytomegalovirus exposure and HLA in healthy donors. Study results and limitations: Sequencing had likely introduced a cluster of highly shared sequence variants as an artifact. DRB1 had the most TCR associations and HLA-C the fewest, a later analysis found, with rates varying by HLA locus. Within an earlier analysis, most TCR beta V segments proved productive either about 90% or about 30% of the time.

60 Vbeta and 13 Jbeta primers were used in PCR. Libraries were prepared by immunoSEQ multiplex PCR; TCRdb keeps only in-frame clonotypes and omits some of them. In the table there are 90,000 or so clones, roughly four fifths of which are singletons. This TCR derives from a man aged 30 to 45 in good health and CMV-seropositive. The J gene is TRBJ2-1, the V gene TRBV4-3; TRBD2 agrees at 9 bases. Sequencing input: PBMCs. DNA for the CDR3: TGCGCCAGCAGCGTAGGCCCCGCGGGAGGGCCCGTCAATGAGCAGTTCTTC. Encoded protein: CASSVGPAGGPVNEQFF.